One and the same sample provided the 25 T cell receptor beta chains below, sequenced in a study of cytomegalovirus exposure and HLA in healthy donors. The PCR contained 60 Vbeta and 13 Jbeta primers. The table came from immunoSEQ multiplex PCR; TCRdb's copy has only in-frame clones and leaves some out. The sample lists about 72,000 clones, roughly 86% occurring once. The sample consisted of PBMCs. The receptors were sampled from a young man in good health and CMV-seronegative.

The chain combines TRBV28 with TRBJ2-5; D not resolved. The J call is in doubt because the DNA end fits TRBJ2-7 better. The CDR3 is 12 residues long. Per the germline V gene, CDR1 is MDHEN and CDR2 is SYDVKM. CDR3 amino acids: CASSLTPYEQYF. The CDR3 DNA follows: TGTGCCAGCAGTTTAACCCCCTACGAGCAGTACTTC.

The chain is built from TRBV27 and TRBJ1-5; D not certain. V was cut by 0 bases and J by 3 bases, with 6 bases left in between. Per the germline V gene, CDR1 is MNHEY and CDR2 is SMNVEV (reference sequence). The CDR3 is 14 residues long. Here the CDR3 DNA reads TGTGCCAGCAGTTTATCCTCCCCCAATCAGCCCCAGCATTTT. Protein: CASSLSSPNQPQHF.

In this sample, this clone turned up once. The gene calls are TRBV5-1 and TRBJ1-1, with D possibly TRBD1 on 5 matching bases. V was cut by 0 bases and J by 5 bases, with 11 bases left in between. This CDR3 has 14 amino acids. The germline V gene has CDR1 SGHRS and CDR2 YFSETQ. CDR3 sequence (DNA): TGCGCCAGCAGCTTGGCCTTAAAGGGGACTGAAGCTTTCTTT. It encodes CASSLALKGTEAFF.

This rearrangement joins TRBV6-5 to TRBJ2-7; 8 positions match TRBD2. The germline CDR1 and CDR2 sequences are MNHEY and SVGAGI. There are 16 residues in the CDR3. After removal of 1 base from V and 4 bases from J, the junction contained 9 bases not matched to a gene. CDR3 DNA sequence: TGTGCCAGCAGTTACTTGGGCGGGAGGAAGAGGTACGAGCAGTACTTC. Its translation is CASSYLGGRKRYEQYF.

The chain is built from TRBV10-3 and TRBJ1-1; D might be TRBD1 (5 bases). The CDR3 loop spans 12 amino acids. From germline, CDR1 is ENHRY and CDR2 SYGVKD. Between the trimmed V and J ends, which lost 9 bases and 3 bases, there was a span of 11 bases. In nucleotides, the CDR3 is TGTGCCATAGGCCAGGGTCACACTGAAGCTTTCTTT. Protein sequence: CAIGQGHTEAFF.

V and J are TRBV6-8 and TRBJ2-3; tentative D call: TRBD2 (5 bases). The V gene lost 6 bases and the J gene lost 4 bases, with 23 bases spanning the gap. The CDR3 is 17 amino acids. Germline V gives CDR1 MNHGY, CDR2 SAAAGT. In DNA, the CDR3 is TGTGCCAGCAGCCATGGCGGACTGACGATGAAGTCAGATACGCAGTATTTT. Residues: CASSHGGLTMKSDTQYF.

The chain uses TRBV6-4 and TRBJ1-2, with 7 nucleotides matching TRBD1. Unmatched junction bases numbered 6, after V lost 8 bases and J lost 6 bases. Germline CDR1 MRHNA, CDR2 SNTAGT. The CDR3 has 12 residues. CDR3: CASRGQDHGYTF. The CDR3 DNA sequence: TGTGCCAGCCGAGGACAGGATCATGGCTACACCTTC.

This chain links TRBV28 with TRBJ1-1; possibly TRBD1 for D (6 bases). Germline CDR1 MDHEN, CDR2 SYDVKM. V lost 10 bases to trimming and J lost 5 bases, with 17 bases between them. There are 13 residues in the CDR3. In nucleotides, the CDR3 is TGTGCCACCAGGGGTACAGGGAGTACTGAAGCTTTCTTT. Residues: CATRGTGSTEAFF.

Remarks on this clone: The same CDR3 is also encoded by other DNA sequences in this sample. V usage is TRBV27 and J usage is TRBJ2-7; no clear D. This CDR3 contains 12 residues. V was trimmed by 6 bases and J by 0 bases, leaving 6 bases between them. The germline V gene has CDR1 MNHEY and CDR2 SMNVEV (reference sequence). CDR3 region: CASSPNSYEQYF. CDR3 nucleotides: TGTGCCAGCAGCCCTAACTCCTACGAGCAGTACTTC.

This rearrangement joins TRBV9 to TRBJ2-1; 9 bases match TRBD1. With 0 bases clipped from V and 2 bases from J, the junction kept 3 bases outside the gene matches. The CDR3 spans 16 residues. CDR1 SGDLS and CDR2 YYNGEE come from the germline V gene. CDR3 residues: CASSVEGQGTYNEQFF. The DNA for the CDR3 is TGTGCCAGCAGCGTAGAAGGACAGGGGACCTACAATGAGCAGTTCTTC.

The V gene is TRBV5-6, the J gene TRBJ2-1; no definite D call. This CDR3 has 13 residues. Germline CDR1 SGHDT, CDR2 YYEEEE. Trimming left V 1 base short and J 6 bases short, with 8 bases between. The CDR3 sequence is CASSLLSVNEQFF. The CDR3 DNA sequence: TGTGCCAGCAGCTTGCTTTCCGTCAATGAGCAGTTCTTC.

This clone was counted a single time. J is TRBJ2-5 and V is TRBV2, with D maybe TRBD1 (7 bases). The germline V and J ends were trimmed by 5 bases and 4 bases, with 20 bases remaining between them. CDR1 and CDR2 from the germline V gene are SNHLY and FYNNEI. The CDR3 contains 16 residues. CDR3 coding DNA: TGTGCCAGCAGTCTGGACGCGGGACAGAGTGTAGAGACCCAGTACTTC. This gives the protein CASSLDAGQSVETQYF.

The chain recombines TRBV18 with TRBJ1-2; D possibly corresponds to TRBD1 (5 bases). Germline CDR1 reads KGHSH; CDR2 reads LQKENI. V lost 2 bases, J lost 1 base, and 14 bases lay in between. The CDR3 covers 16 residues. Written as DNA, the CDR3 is TGTGCCAGCTCACCAAATCAAGGGGTCTTTAACTATGGCTACACCTTC. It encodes CASSPNQGVFNYGYTF.

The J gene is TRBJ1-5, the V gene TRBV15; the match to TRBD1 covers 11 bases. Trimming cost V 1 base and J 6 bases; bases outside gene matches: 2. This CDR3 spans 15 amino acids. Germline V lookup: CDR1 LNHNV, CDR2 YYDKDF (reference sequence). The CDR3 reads CATSRADRGPQPQHF. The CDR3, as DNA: TGTGCCACCAGCAGAGCGGACAGGGGGCCTCAGCCCCAGCATTTT.

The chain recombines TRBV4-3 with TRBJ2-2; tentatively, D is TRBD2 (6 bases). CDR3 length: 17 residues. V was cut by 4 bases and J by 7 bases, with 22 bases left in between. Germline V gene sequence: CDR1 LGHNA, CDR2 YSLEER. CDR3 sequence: CASSRYLFGGAGGELFF. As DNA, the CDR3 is TGCGCCAGCAGCCGCTACCTGTTTGGCGGGGCAGGCGGGGAGCTGTTTTTT.

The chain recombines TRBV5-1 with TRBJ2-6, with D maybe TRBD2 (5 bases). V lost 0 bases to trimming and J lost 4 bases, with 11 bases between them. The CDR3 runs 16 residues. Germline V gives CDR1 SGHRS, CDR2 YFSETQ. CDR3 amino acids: CASSLGGSTGANVLTF. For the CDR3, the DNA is TGCGCCAGCAGCTTGGGCGGGTCGACGGGGGCCAACGTCCTGACTTTC.

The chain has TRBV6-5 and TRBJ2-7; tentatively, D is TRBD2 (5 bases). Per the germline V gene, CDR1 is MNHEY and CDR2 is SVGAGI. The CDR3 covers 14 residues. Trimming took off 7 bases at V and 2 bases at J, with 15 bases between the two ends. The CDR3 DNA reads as TGTGCCAGCACTGGCCGACTACCAGCCTACGAGCAGTACTTC. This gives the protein CASTGRLPAYEQYF.

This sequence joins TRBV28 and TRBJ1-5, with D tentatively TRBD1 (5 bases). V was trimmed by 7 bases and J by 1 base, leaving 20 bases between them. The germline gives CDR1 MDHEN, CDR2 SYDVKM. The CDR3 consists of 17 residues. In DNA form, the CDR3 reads TGTGCCAGCATAACAGGCGGCTTTGTAATGAGCAATCAGCCCCAGCATTTT. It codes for CASITGGFVMSNQPQHF. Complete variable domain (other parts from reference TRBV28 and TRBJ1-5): DVKVTQSSRYLVKRTGEKVFLECVQDMDHENMFWYRQDPGLGLRLIYFSYDVKMKEKGDIPEGYSVSREKKERFSLILESASTNQTSMYLCASITGGFVMSNQPQHFGDGTRLSIL.

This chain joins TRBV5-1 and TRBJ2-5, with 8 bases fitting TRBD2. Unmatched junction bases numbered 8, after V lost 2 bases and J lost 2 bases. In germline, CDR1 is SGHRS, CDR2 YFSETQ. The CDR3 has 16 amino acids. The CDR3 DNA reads TGCGCCAGCAGCTTACGCCTTACTAGCGGTCAAGAGACCCAGTACTTC. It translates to CASSLRLTSGQETQYF. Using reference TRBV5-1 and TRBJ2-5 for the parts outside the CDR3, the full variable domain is KAGVTQTPRYLIKTRGQQVTLSCSPISGHRSVSWYQQTPGQGLQFLFEYFSETQRNKGNFPGRFSGRQFSNSRSEMNVSTLELGDSALYLCASSLRLTSGQETQYFGPGTRLLVL.

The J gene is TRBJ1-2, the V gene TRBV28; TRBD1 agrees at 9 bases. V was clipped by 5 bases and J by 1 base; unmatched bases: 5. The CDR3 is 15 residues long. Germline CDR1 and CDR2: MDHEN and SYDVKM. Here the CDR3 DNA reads TGTGCCAGCAGTCGCGGGACAGGGCTTAACTATGGCTACACCTTC. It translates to CASSRGTGLNYGYTF.

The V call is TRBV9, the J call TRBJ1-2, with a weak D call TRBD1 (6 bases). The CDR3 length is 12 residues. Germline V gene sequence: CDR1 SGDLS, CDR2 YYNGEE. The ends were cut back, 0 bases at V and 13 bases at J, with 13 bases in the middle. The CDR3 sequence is CASSVGGGRGTF. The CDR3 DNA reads TGTGCCAGCAGCGTAGGAGGAGGCAGGGGCACCTTC.

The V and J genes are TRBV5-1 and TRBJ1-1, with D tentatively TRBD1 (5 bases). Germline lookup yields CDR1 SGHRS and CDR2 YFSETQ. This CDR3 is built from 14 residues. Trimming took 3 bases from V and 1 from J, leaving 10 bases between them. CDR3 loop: CASSWDLKNTEAFF. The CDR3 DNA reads TGCGCCAGCAGCTGGGACTTAAAGAACACTGAAGCTTTCTTT.

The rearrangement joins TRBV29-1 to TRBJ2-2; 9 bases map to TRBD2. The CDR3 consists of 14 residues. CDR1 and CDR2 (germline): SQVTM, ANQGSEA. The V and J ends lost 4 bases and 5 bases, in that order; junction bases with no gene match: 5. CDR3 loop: CSVVRAGGTGELFF. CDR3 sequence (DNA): TGCAGCGTTGTAAGAGCGGGGGGTACCGGGGAGCTGTTTTTT.

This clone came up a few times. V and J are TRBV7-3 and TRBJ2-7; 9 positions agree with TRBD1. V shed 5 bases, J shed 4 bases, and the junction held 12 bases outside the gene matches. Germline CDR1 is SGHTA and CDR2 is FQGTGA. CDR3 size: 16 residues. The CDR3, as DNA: TGTGCCAGCAGCCCCGCCGGGGACAGGGCCTCTTACGAGCAGTACTTC. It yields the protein CASSPAGDRASYEQYF. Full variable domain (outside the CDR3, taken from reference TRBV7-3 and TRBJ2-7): GAGVSQTPSNKVTEKGKYVELRCDPISGHTALYWYRQSLGQGPEFLIYFQGTGAADDSGLPNDRFFAVRPEGSVSTLKIQRTERGDSAVYLCASSPAGDRASYEQYFGPGTRLTVT.

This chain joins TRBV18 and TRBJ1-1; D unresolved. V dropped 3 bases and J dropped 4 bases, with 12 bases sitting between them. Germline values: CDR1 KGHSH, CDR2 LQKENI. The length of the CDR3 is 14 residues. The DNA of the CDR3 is TGTGCCAGCTCACCTCTAGGAGGACTCACTGAAGCTTTCTTT. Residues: CASSPLGGLTEAFF.